This record looks at one T cell receptor (beta chain) sequence and its context. Its antigen is not yet known. Base qualities are not provided; no much larger clone lies one nucleotide away. This entry is derived from a study of cytomegalovirus exposure and HLA in healthy donors (dated by TCRdb to about 2017). With respect to the entire study: According to an earlier analysis of a few hundred of the donors, 150 million to 200 million T cells yielded 100 million or so unique TCR beta sequences and less than 300 Gb of sequence data. About 310 gigabases of sequencing data and 80 million or so unique TCR sequences were included in an early release covering roughly 600 HLA-typed donors. The genetic ancestry cluster associated with self-reported Caucasian donors included roughly four fifths of the roughly 400 genotyped donors. The study aimed to test whether signatures of past pathogen exposure could be identified by cataloging public T cell receptors. The study used immunosequencing to profile the T cell repertoires of more than 650 subjects and linked those repertoires to cytomegalovirus serostatus. Along with the approximately 700-subject first cohort, a separate validation cohort of around 120 different subjects was used. To predict cytomegalovirus infection status, the study brought together high-throughput TCR immunosequencing, statistical association of individual TCRs with disease status, and machine learning. A later analysis re-examined previously published TCR beta repertoires from hundreds of donors and added high-resolution HLA genotyping to investigate patterns of TCR occurrence. In the later analysis, no new phenotypic data were used to find candidate immune exposures; instead, reliance was placed on TCR beta sequences and their occurrence across donors. An earlier analysis of approximately 500 of the donors applied high-throughput TCR beta sequencing to assess whether each TCR beta V gene segment acted as functional or pseudogenic. Donor age, sex, ethnicity and CMV serostatus were compiled alongside the repertoire data. A later genetic analysis took genome-wide SNP genotypes for about 55% of the roughly 670 donors and used that subset as a discovery cohort. Every discovery cohort repertoire had been produced on one sequencing platform. HLA typing covered class I and class II loci at four-digit resolution. The number of typed donors differed by locus: about 620-630 for A, B, C, DRB1 and DQB1; some 540 for DQA1; over 600 for DPA1; and around 470 for DPB1. Several DR-DQ haplotypes were treated as single units for association and clustering because of strong linkage in the cohort. Among some 410 genotyped donors of the cohort, an average of about 240,000 unique TCR beta nucleotide sequences were sequenced per donor, about a sixth of them non-productive. General study outcomes and caveats: A later analysis reported that several top co-occurrence clusters appeared linked to parvovirus B19, influenza, CMV and Epstein-Barr virus. A cluster of highly shared sequence variants was judged likely to represent a technical artifact of the sequencing pipeline. The classifier was reported to diagnose cytomegalovirus status with high specificity and sensitivity in both the original cohort and the validation cohort. Three of the identified cytomegalovirus-associated TCR beta chains were confirmed in vitro to be specific for cytomegalovirus antigens. When HLA alleles, especially DR and DQ, strongly co-occurred, attributing TCR associations to individual alleles was difficult. In a later analysis, TCR association rates were found to vary across HLA loci, with the most associated TCRs seen for DRB1 alleles and the fewest for HLA-C alleles. Some IMGT-functional V segments, including TRBV6-2 and TRBV6-3, could not be distinguished by the 87-base-pair reads and were therefore excluded. Sequencing depth was assumed to be roughly uniform across donors in the presence/absence analyses, though that assumption may not hold. Linkage disequilibrium might explain the correlated functional status among segregating V segments, but an unknown experimental factor could not be ruled out. A later genetic analysis reported fewer N-insertions in productive TCRs among donors in an Asian-associated ancestry cluster than the 666-donor mean. The cohort was sequenced for TCR beta chains only, and without alpha or paired-chain data the features that could be detected were limited. For the cohort, immune exposure information was limited to CMV serostatus. A later analysis found that most CMV-associated TCR beta chains appeared HLA-restricted, with HLA associations seemingly driven largely by CMV exposure. In a later analysis, about 16,000 TCR beta sequences were associated with specific HLA alleles at a false discovery rate of 0.05. In a later analysis, HLA-associated TCR beta chains showed more clonal expansion and lower generation probabilities than non-associated chains that were equally common. The study gave a list of some 150 TCR beta chains associated with cytomegalovirus. While some public TCRs were present in many individuals, most TCR sequences turned up only very rarely across donors. V-gene and J-gene trimming of TCR beta chains was associated with a missense DCLRE1C variant in a later genetic analysis, and the association was replicated in an independent cohort. In an earlier analysis of more than 500 of the donors, most TCR beta V segments appeared in productive rearrangements about 87% or about 30% of the time, broadly matching IMGT annotations. A further reported finding was that TCR beta sequences accurately predicted the HLA-A and HLA-B alleles for most subjects in the first cohort. Because counts were too low, about 15 rarely observed V segments, including chromosome 9 orphons, were left out of the earlier analysis of about 500 of the donors. Because HLA typing was unavailable for some donors at each locus, only the typed subset was used in association tests. According to the authors, the approach could potentially be generalized to other disease states and immunological phenotypes.

In total, approximately 700 healthy bone marrow donors made up the cohort. At the time of sampling, all cohort members were nominally healthy, though unrecorded immune exposures were likely present. The donor was CMV seronegative and belonged to the group of under 400 seronegative cohort members. A peripheral blood sample was provided by each donor, and peripheral blood mononuclear cells were used for TCR beta sequencing. The Qiagen DNeasy Blood Extraction Kit was used to extract genomic DNA from the blood cell samples. Sequences SNHLY (CDR1) and FYNNEI (CDR2) are obtained from the germline V gene. Spanning cysteine to phenylalanine, the CDR3 consists of 14 amino acids. Kept here is only the CDR3 DNA, which spans 42 bases and is read in frame from base 1. Relative to germline, V is missing 7 bases and J is missing 5 bases, with 8 bases of the junction outside any gene match. Receptor libraries were prepared by the immunoSEQ multiplex PCR assay. A mixture of 60 forward primers for TCR Vbeta segments and 13 reverse primers for TCR Jbeta segments was used in the multiplex PCR. The CDR3 region of rearranged TCR beta genes was amplified from genomic DNA with a multiplex PCR assay. The amplified TCR beta libraries were sequenced on the Illumina HiSeq System as 87-base-pair reads. In the authors' own workflow: In a later analysis, roughly 80 million unique TCR beta chains were counted across the 500 to 850 repertoires, and roughly 11 million of these chains were shared by at least two donors. A nearest-neighbor algorithm error-corrected the raw reads and collapsed the reads into unique sequences, merging closely related sequences to remove PCR and sequencing errors. Alignment of CDR3 sequences to IMGT reference sequences was used to assign V, D and J gene segments. For a sequence to be retained, at least a six-nucleotide match to both a V gene segment and a J gene segment was required. A rearrangement was called productive if the CDR3 had no stop codons and remained in frame with V and J, and every other rearrangement was called non-productive. CDR3 was defined according to IMGT convention as the region running from the second conserved V-encoded cysteine to the conserved J-encoded phenylalanine. The earlier analysis of about 640 of the donors excluded any sequence lacking an unambiguous match to a single V gene segment. An earlier analysis of almost 600 of the donors classified V segments as functional when productive rearrangements were above 56.7% and as segregating when the standard deviation between donors was above 5%. To diagnose cytomegalovirus status from the catalog of TCR beta chain sequences, a statistical classification framework was built. In a later analysis, TCR nucleotide sequences were compared against IMGT/GENE-DB human TR gene sequences so that V and J genes could be assigned. The TCRdist pipeline was used in a later analysis to assign CDR3 sequences and most-parsimonious VDJ recombination scenarios. A later analysis defined each TCR beta chain by its CDR3 amino acid sequence plus V-gene family, and excluded reads lacking a unique V-gene family. In a later analysis, 550 to 650 highly shared, low-generation-probability nucleotide sequences were removed to address suspected cross-contamination and a sequencing artifact. A later analysis calculated a clonal expansion index for each public chain from normalized within-repertoire ranks of inferred template counts. In a later analysis, generation probabilities were computed using a VDJ recombination model fitted to out-of-frame rearrangements, and the results were checked against IGoR. In a later analysis, hypergeometric tests were used to score TCR-TCR, TCR-HLA and TCR-CMV co-occurrence, with a repertoire-size bias correction applied to TCR pairs. To estimate false discovery rates, a later analysis permuted the HLA or CMV assignments 20 times. In a later analysis, co-occurring TCRs were grouped using DBSCAN, with TCRdist sequence similarity added in when clustering inside HLA-allele-positive subsets. Repertoires with fewer than 30,000 or more than 120,000 public chains, plus five repertoires with anomalous nucleotide sharing, were excluded from co-occurrence clustering. TCRdb's version of the immuneACCESS table is confined to in-frame rearrangements and falls short of the full clone set. An unresolved V gene accounts for under half of the shortfall where checked; the remainder is of unknown origin. For V, J and clone size, that table is used; D and trimming come from the DNA. The sample yields fewer than 95,000 clones; approximately 83% were counted once. The biggest ten clones account for 3% of the sample.

Source material: PBMCs. This sequence originates from a man aged 35 to 55 in good health and CMV-seronegative. The chain couples TRBV2 to TRBJ2-5; 9 central nucleotides agree with TRBD2. For the CDR3, the sequence is CASTTGTSLETQYF. The nucleotides are TGTGCCAGCACAACCGGGACTAGCCTGGAGACCCAGTACTTC.